These 21 T cell receptor beta chains were all obtained from the same sample, sequenced in a study of PD-L1 blockade in urothelial cancer. Assay: immunoSEQ multiplex PCR; the TCRdb copy retains only in-frame clones and omits some. The sample consists of more than 90,000 clones, over 75% of them appearing once. The time point was: pretreatment peripheral blood. The source material was PBMCs, sampled around atezolizumab (anti-PD-L1) treatment. The receptors here all came from a man in his 60s with urothelial cancer.

V usage is TRBV11-2 and J usage is TRBJ2-1, with TRBD2 identical over 13 bases. This CDR3 contains 17 residues. From germline, CDR1 is SGHAT and CDR2 FQNNGV. V was pared by 0 bases and J by 7 bases, with 6 bases of the junction left unmatched. CDR3 DNA sequence: TGTGCCAGCAGCTTAGAGGGGGGACTAGCGGGAATTAATGAGCAGTTCTTC. It encodes CASSLEGGLAGINEQFF.

This clone occurred once. The chain uses TRBV7-8 and TRBJ2-1; 10 bases align to TRBD1. V lost 6 bases, J lost 0 bases, and 14 bases stayed unmatched. Per germline, CDR1 SGHVS and CDR2 FQNEAQ. This CDR3 region has 19 residues. The CDR3 DNA reads as TGTGCCAGCAGATCTAATTGGGACAGGGGATATAGCTCCTACAATGAGCAGTTCTTC. It encodes CASRSNWDRGYSSYNEQFF.

The gene calls are TRBV28 and TRBJ2-3; D remains ambiguous. Germline lookup yields CDR1 MDHEN and CDR2 SYDVKM. Trimming left V 7 bases short and J 2 bases short, with 13 bases between. The CDR3 has 14 amino acids. The CDR3 coding sequence is TGTGCCAGCACCTCCTGGCCCCTCACAGATACGCAGTATTTT. This sequence encodes CASTSWPLTDTQYF.

This rearrangement joins TRBV7-9 to TRBJ2-7, with 8 bases aligning to TRBD2. J was trimmed by 4 bases and V by 5 bases; bases with no gene match: 13. The CDR3 covers 16 residues. Germline CDR1 SEHNR, CDR2 FQNEAQ (reference sequence). The DNA of the CDR3 is TGTGCCAGCAGCACCCGCGGCGGGGGGCGAGTATACGAGCAGTACTTC. This sequence encodes CASSTRGGGRVYEQYF.

This sequence joins TRBV12-2 and TRBJ1-2. TRBV12-2 is described as a pseudogene. The CDR3 covers 14 residues. This CDR3 is CASLGWRSGYGYTF. CDR3 in DNA: TGTGCAAGTCTGGGATGGAGGTCCGGCTATGGCTACACCTTC.

The chain uses TRBV27 and TRBJ2-7, with 7 positions matching TRBD2. Trimming took 6 bases from V and 2 from J; bases not matched to a gene: 13. CDR3 length: 16 residues. The germline V gene encodes CDR1 MNHEY and CDR2 SMNVEV (reference sequence). CDR3 sequence: CASSRSPASGTYEQYF. In DNA, the CDR3 is TGTGCCAGCAGCCGAAGTCCGGCTAGCGGAACCTACGAGCAGTACTTC.

The chain joins TRBV28 to TRBJ1-1; the D is unclear. The CDR3 consists of 16 residues. V was cut by 5 bases and J by 0 bases, with 16 bases left in between. Germline values: CDR1 MDHEN, CDR2 SYDVKM. The CDR3 coding sequence is TGTGCCAGCAGTCTAACAGATCTAATCATGAACACTGAAGCTTTCTTT. It translates to CASSLTDLIMNTEAFF.

The gene calls are TRBV5-8 and TRBJ2-7; 9 positions match TRBD1. V trimming: 7 bases; J trimming: 11 bases; junction bases outside the gene matches: 10. CDR3 length: 12 residues. Germline V gene data show CDR1 as SGHTS and CDR2 as YDEGEE. In DNA form, the CDR3 reads TGTGCCAGCGACAGGGGGTCGGAAGGGGAGTACTTC. It translates to CASDRGSEGEYF.

V and J are TRBV7-3 and TRBJ1-5; D ambiguous. Germline CDR1 is SGHTA and CDR2 is FQGTGA. V lost 1 base to trimming and J lost 5 bases, with 6 bases between them. This CDR3 is built from 13 residues. The CDR3 DNA sequence: TGTGCCAGCAGCTTAAACGGGGATCAGCCCCAGCATTTT. Translating it yields CASSLNGDQPQHF.

V and J are TRBV6-5 and TRBJ1-2; D unresolved. Trimming removed 3 bases at V and 5 bases at J, with 16 bases between. The CDR3 contains 15 residues. In germline, CDR1 is MNHEY, CDR2 SVGAGI. The CDR3 DNA reads as TGTGCCAGCAGTTATACCCAGAGAGGTGGGTATGGCTACACCTTC. As protein: CASSYTQRGGYGYTF.

This rearrangement joins TRBV29-1 to TRBJ1-2; weak D call: TRBD1 (5 bases). CDR1 SQVTM and CDR2 ANQGSEA come from the germline V gene. The V end lost 3 bases, the J end lost 8 bases, and 13 bases lay between the germline ends. The CDR3 runs to 12 residues. CDR3 protein: CSVDLGARGYTF. CDR3 DNA sequence: TGCAGCGTTGATCTAGGGGCGCGCGGCTACACCTTC.

J is TRBJ2-7 and V is TRBV2; the D gene is possibly TRBD2 (5 bases). The V gene's germline CDR1 is SNHLY and CDR2 FYNNEI. The CDR3 is 14 amino acids. V was pared by 6 bases and J by 2 bases, with 14 bases between. CDR3 DNA sequence: TGTGCCAGCAGGGACTTTAATCGCACCTACGAGCAGTACTTC. This translates into CASRDFNRTYEQYF. The variable domain in full, completed from reference TRBV2 and TRBJ2-7, reads EPEVTQTPSHQVTQMGQEVILRCVPISNHLYFYWYRQILGQKVEFLVSFYNNEISEKSEIFDDQFSVERPDGSNFTLKIRSTKLEDSAMYFCASRDFNRTYEQYFGPGTRLTVT.

The J gene is TRBJ2-7, the V gene TRBV7-3, with 9 bases lining up with TRBD2. This CDR3 is 14 amino acids long. CDR1 is SGHTA and CDR2 is FQGTGA in the germline V gene. The V gene end was trimmed by 5 bases and the J gene end by 5 bases; junction bases not matched to a gene: 7. The CDR3 spells CASSPGLASHEQYF. In DNA, the CDR3 is TGTGCCAGCAGCCCGGGACTAGCAAGCCACGAGCAGTACTTC.

The CDR3 DNA is TGTGCCAGCAGCTTGCAGGGGACAAGTGGGCAGCCCCAGCATTTT. This translates into CASSLQGTSGQPQHF. The chain couples TRBV5-5 to TRBJ1-5, with D possibly TRBD1 on 6 matching bases. The CDR3 runs to 15 residues. Per germline, CDR1 SGHKS and CDR2 YYEKEE (reference sequence). V was trimmed by 1 base and J by 7 bases, leaving 15 bases between them.

This chain joins TRBV2 and TRBJ2-3; 9 positions agree with TRBD2. With 5 bases clipped from V and 0 bases from J, the junction kept 3 bases outside the gene matches. Germline assignment: CDR1 SNHLY and CDR2 FYNNEI. This CDR3 has 15 residues. The CDR3 coding sequence is TGTGCCAGCAGTAAGACTAGCGGAAGCACAGATACGCAGTATTTT. It is translated as CASSKTSGSTDTQYF.

The chain is built from TRBV6-1 and TRBJ1-4; weak D call: TRBD1 (5 bases). V was trimmed by 8 bases and J by 2 bases, leaving 12 bases between them. The CDR3 sequence is 14 residues long. Germline V CDR1 and CDR2: MNHNS, SASEGT. CDR3 bases: TGTGCCAGCGGGGGGAGGGTCACTAATGAAAAACTGTTTTTT. This translates into CASGGRVTNEKLFF.

The chain recombines TRBV10-3 with TRBJ1-4; D is unclear. The CDR3 length is 13 residues. V gave up 8 bases and J gave up 4 bases, with 11 bases separating them. Germline V CDR1 and CDR2: ENHRY, SYGVKD. For the CDR3, the DNA is TGTGCCATCTCAGCGGACCTTAATGAAAAACTGTTTTTT. It translates to CAISADLNEKLFF.

The V call is TRBV29-1, the J call TRBJ2-1; 8 bases align to TRBD1. The CDR3 contains 11 residues. The ends lost 7 bases at V and 5 bases at J; junction bases unmatched: 1. The germline CDR1 and CDR2 sequences are SQVTM and ANQGSEA. CDR3 bases: TGCAGCGGGGACAGGAACAATGAGCAGTTCTTC. This codes for CSGDRNNEQFF.

The chain links TRBV18 to TRBJ1-4, with 10 bases that match TRBD1. V was pared by 2 bases and J by 3 bases, with 9 bases of the junction left unmatched. The germline V gene has CDR1 KGHSH and CDR2 LQKENI. This CDR3 spans 18 amino acids. CDR3 sequence: CASSPSRTGGLSNEKLFF. CDR3 in DNA: TGTGCCAGCTCACCATCCAGGACAGGGGGTCTGTCTAATGAAAAACTGTTTTTT.

J is TRBJ1-5 and V is TRBV18; no definite D call. Germline assignment: CDR1 KGHSH and CDR2 LQKENI. V dropped 0 bases and J dropped 2 bases, with 8 bases sitting between them. The CDR3 covers 15 residues. The DNA for the CDR3 is TGTGCCAGCTCACCACCTGGTAGAGGCAATCAGCCCCAGCATTTT. This gives the protein CASSPPGRGNQPQHF.

The V call is TRBV2, the J call TRBJ1-1; no firm D call. The CDR3 covers 10 residues. CDR1 is SNHLY and CDR2 is FYNNEI in the germline V gene. The V and J ends lost 7 bases and 8 bases respectively, with 8 bases between them. The CDR3 is CASMRKEAFF. Here the CDR3 DNA reads TGTGCCAGCATGCGGAAGGAAGCTTTCTTT.